This T cell receptor (beta chain) was observed in a study of T cell responses to AZD1222 COVID-19 vaccine. Assay: immunoSEQ multiplex PCR; the TCRdb copy retains only in-frame clones and omits some. Seen here are tens of thousands of clones, around 90% observed once, and the top ten hold more than 15%. A word on this clone: The antigen is not known.

Germline V lookup: CDR1 MDHEN, CDR2 SYDVKM. This CDR3 is 13 amino acids long. Trimming cost V 6 bases and J 5 bases, with 10 bases left between them. The study's findings and limits: The study sampled repertoires only after the peak T cell response.

This sample comprised peripheral blood, obtained 28 days after the second AZD1222 dose. This chain links TRBV28 with TRBJ1-4; D might be TRBD1 (5 bases). The source is an adult who received the AZD1222 COVID-19 vaccine. CDR3 protein: CASRETENEKLFF. CDR3 in DNA: TGTGCCAGCAGGGAGACAGAGAATGAAAAACTGTTTTTT.